These 24 T cell receptor beta chains originate from one sample sequenced in a study of cytomegalovirus exposure and HLA in healthy donors. With 60 Vbeta and 13 Jbeta primers, the PCR was carried out. Some clones are missing from TCRdb's copy, which holds only in-frame ones; the method was immunoSEQ multiplex PCR. Of 90,000 to 120,000 clones detected, about 72% appear once; the ten largest clones hold approximately 2.2%. Sequences were obtained from PBMCs. The receptors come from a man aged 18-30 years in good health and CMV-seronegative.

J is TRBJ1-2 and V is TRBV5-8; D not resolved. Germline loops: CDR1 SGHTS, CDR2 YDEGEE. The CDR3 covers 11 residues. V was cut by 4 bases and J by 4 bases, with 5 bases left in between. As DNA, the CDR3 is TGTGCCAGCAGCCTGAGCTATGGCTACACCTTC. This encodes CASSLSYGYTF. Together with reference TRBV5-8 and TRBJ1-2, the CDR3 gives the full variable domain: EAGVTQSPTHLIKTRGQQATLRCSPISGHTSVYWYQQALGLGLQFLLWYDEGEERNRGNFPPRFSGRQFPNYSSELNVNALELEDSALYLCASSLSYGYTFGSGTRLTVV.

This chain connects TRBV9 to TRBJ1-1, with D maybe TRBD1 (5 bases). Germline loops: CDR1 SGDLS, CDR2 YYNGEE. Trimming pared 3 bases from V and 4 bases from J, leaving 13 bases between. The CDR3 loop spans 14 amino acids. CDR3 region: CASSGHSQGTEAFF. DNA of the CDR3: TGTGCCAGCAGCGGCCACTCGCAGGGCACTGAAGCTTTCTTT.

With regard to this clone: At one end the junction does not follow the germline gene, possibly because of a read error. CDR3: CASSHSPGLVSPDTQYF. The CDR3 coding sequence is TGTGCCAGCAGTCACTCCCCGGGACTAGTGTCTCCGGATACGCAGTATTTT. J is TRBJ2-3 and V is TRBV6-4; 8 bases fit TRBD2. Germline V lookup: CDR1 MRHNA, CDR2 SNTAGT. This CDR3 has 17 amino acids.

The table lists this clone with a few counts. The chain employs TRBV5-1 and TRBJ1-1; D unresolved. This CDR3 contains 17 residues. The germline V and J ends were trimmed by 2 bases and 5 bases, with 22 bases remaining between them. The germline CDR1 and CDR2 sequences are SGHRS and YFSETQ. The chain's CDR3 is CASSFSSSTPTETEAFF. In nucleotides, the CDR3 is TGCGCCAGCAGCTTTAGTTCTAGCACCCCCACGGAGACTGAAGCTTTCTTT.

CDR3 in amino acids: CASSHSRAYEQYF. CDR3 DNA sequence: TGTGCCAGCAGCCACTCCAGGGCCTACGAGCAGTACTTC. The rearrangement uses TRBV14 and TRBJ2-7, with D possibly being TRBD1 (5 bases). Per germline, CDR1 SGHDN and CDR2 FVKESK. Trimming cost V 3 bases and J 2 bases, with 8 bases left between them. This CDR3 is 13 amino acids long.

The V call is TRBV28, the J call TRBJ1-2, with D tentatively TRBD1 (6 bases). The germline V gene encodes CDR1 MDHEN and CDR2 SYDVKM. Trimming removed 0 bases at V and 7 bases at J, with 12 bases between. CDR3 size: 14 residues. CDR3 nucleotide sequence: TGTGCCAGCAGTTTATGGGGGGCTGAGGGTGGCTACACCTTC. Protein: CASSLWGAEGGYTF.

The sample holds one count of this clone. The chain links TRBV6-5 to TRBJ2-7, with 8 bases that match TRBD1. Germline V lookup: CDR1 MNHEY, CDR2 SVGAGI. This CDR3 is built from 12 residues. V shed 7 bases and J 6 bases; nucleotides not matched to a gene: 5. This CDR3 is CASKRTGLEQYF. The CDR3 DNA follows: TGTGCCAGCAAAAGGACAGGGCTCGAGCAGTACTTC.

This CDR3 is CASSLVQGVSETQYF. CDR3 coding DNA: TGTGCCAGCAGCTTGGTACAGGGGGTTTCAGAGACCCAGTACTTC. This rearrangement joins TRBV5-4 to TRBJ2-5, with TRBD1 matching 8 bases. CDR1 and CDR2 from the germline V gene are SGHNT and YYREEE (reference sequence). V trimming: 0 bases; J trimming: 4 bases; junction bases outside the gene matches: 5. The CDR3 spans 15 residues.

This rearrangement joins TRBV5-1 to TRBJ2-1, with D possibly matching TRBD2 (5 bases). From germline, CDR1 is SGHRS and CDR2 YFSETQ. V lost 7 bases to trimming and J lost 0 bases, with 23 bases between them. The CDR3 spans 18 residues. The CDR3 DNA reads as TGCGCCAGCTTCTCGGGGAGTGGCGGTGCCCCCTCCTACAATGAGCAGTTCTTC. This sequence encodes CASFSGSGGAPSYNEQFF.

This clone was found a few times. The chain joins TRBV6-1 to TRBJ2-5; TRBD2 matches at 11 bases. The CDR3 extends over 15 amino acids. V trimming: 5 bases; J trimming: 1 base; junction bases outside the gene matches: 3. Germline V gives CDR1 MNHNS, CDR2 SASEGT. Written as DNA, the CDR3 is TGTGCCAGCAGTAAACTAGCGGGGGCCCAAGAGACCCAGTACTTC. Amino acid sequence: CASSKLAGAQETQYF.

The CDR3 region is CASSQDRRLNYGYTF. The CDR3 DNA is TGTGCCAGCAGTCAGGACAGGAGGCTTAACTATGGCTACACCTTC. This chain uses TRBV28 with TRBJ1-2; 7 bases agree with TRBD1. V lost 5 bases, J lost 1 base, and 7 bases stayed unmatched. From germline, CDR1 is MDHEN and CDR2 SYDVKM. The CDR3 has 15 residues.

V usage is TRBV19 and J usage is TRBJ1-5; the D is unclear. Trimming stripped 4 bases from V and 7 bases from J, with 11 bases between. Germline-derived CDR1 and CDR2 are LNHDA and SQIVND (reference sequence). The CDR3 is 13 residues long. CDR3 DNA sequence: TGTGCCAGTAGTACCGGGGTTGTCCAGCCCCAGCATTTT. It translates to CASSTGVVQPQHF. Based on the CDR3 plus reference TRBV19 and TRBJ1-5, the full variable domain is DGGITQSPKYLFRKEGQNVTLSCEQNLNHDAMYWYRQDPGQGLRLIYYSQIVNDFQKGDIAEGYSVSREKKESFPLTVTSAQKNPTAFYLCASSTGVVQPQHFGDGTRLSIL.

The chain employs TRBV9 and TRBJ2-2; TRBD2 matches at 8 bases. The CDR3 totals 16 residues. Looked up from germline, CDR1 is SGDLS and CDR2 is YYNGEE. Unmatched junction bases numbered 7, after V lost 0 bases and J lost 6 bases. The CDR3 protein is CASSVAPGRGAGELFF. The CDR3 coding sequence is TGTGCCAGCAGCGTAGCTCCGGGGCGGGGGGCCGGGGAGCTGTTTTTT.

CDR3 region: CASSFRTSGGAFKNIQYF. The DNA of the CDR3 is TGTGCCAGCAGCTTTCGGACTAGCGGGGGGGCCTTTAAAAACATTCAGTACTTC. The chain employs TRBV5-6 and TRBJ2-4; TRBD2 aligns across 15 bases. The CDR3 sequence is 18 residues long. Trimming removed 2 bases from V and 4 bases from J; junction bases left unmatched: 7. CDR1 and CDR2 (germline): SGHDT, YYEEEE.

V gene TRBV11-2 combines with J gene TRBJ1-1, with 7 nucleotides matching TRBD1. Germline V CDR1 and CDR2: SGHAT, FQNNGV. V trimming: 0 bases; J trimming: 10 bases; junction bases outside the gene matches: 14. This CDR3 is built from 16 residues. The CDR3 loop is CASSLDQRGRGEGAFF. In DNA form, the CDR3 reads TGTGCCAGCAGCTTAGATCAGAGGGGGCGGGGGGAAGGAGCTTTCTTT.

This clone appeared a few times. V is TRBV6-6 and J is TRBJ2-7, with D unclear. The CDR3 length is 12 residues. The V end was cut by 5 bases, the J end by 1 base, with 6 bases between. Per the germline V gene, CDR1 is MNHNY and CDR2 is SVGAGI (reference sequence). CDR3 protein: CASSPTSYEQYF. CDR3 sequence (DNA): TGTGCCAGCAGTCCGACTTCCTACGAGCAGTACTTC.

V gene TRBV9 combines with J gene TRBJ2-7; TRBD2 aligns across 14 bases. The CDR3 has 17 residues. V shed 3 bases and J 0 bases; nucleotides not matched to a gene: 5. Germline V gene lookup returns CDR1 SGDLS and CDR2 YYNGEE. The CDR3 nucleotides read TGTGCCAGCAGCGCAGGACTAGCGGGGGGTAGCTCCTACGAGCAGTACTTC. Amino acids: CASSAGLAGGSSYEQYF. The whole variable domain, remainder taken from reference TRBV9 and TRBJ2-7, is DSGVTQTPKHLITATGQRVTLRCSPRSGDLSVYWYQQSLDQGLQFLIQYYNGEERAKGNILERFSAQQFPDLHSELNLSSLELGDSALYFCASSAGLAGGSSYEQYFGPGTRLTVT.

Concerning this clone: The sample contains more than one DNA sequence encoding this CDR3. The J gene is TRBJ1-1, the V gene TRBV18; 8 nucleotides align to TRBD1. Germline assignment: CDR1 KGHSH and CDR2 LQKENI. V lost 3 bases to trimming and J lost 1 base; unmatched junction nucleotides: 1. The CDR3 extends over 14 amino acids. The CDR3 reads CASSPGQGNTEAFF. CDR3 sequence (DNA): TGTGCCAGCTCACCCGGACAGGGGAACACTGAAGCTTTCTTT.

This clone turned up a few times. The V and J genes are TRBV4-3 and TRBJ2-6; 8 bases match TRBD2. Per the germline V gene, CDR1 is LGHNA and CDR2 is YSLEER. The CDR3 consists of 18 residues. Trimming removed 3 bases from V and 2 bases from J; junction bases left unmatched: 9. The CDR3 is CASSHSVAGGAGANVLTF. CDR3 DNA: TGCGCCAGCAGCCACTCCGTGGCGGGGGGAGCTGGGGCCAACGTCCTGACTTTC.

This clone has just a few counts. The chain uses TRBV5-5 and TRBJ2-7; 7 bases fit TRBD2. V was pared by 1 base and J by 3 bases, with 1 base of the junction left unmatched. CDR1 is SGHKS, CDR2 YYEKEE, per germline (reference sequence). This CDR3 is 13 amino acids long. The CDR3 DNA follows: TGTGCCAGCAGCTTGAGCGGGGTCTACGAGCAGTACTTC. Amino acids: CASSLSGVYEQYF.

This chain joins TRBV5-5 and TRBJ2-5; 8 nucleotides align to TRBD2. Per the germline V gene, CDR1 is SGHKS and CDR2 is YYEKEE (reference sequence). The CDR3 loop spans 18 amino acids. With V trimmed by 4 bases and J by 1 base, 15 bases remained unmatched. The CDR3: CASSPVAGGPLVQETQYF. CDR3 nucleotides: TGTGCCAGCAGCCCCGTGGCGGGGGGCCCCTTGGTCCAAGAGACCCAGTACTTC.

The chain carries TRBV5-1 and TRBJ1-5; 9 bases map to TRBD1. The length of the CDR3 is 15 residues. The ends lost 4 bases at V and 4 bases at J; junction bases unmatched: 6. Germline CDR1 is SGHRS and CDR2 is YFSETQ. CDR3 nucleotide sequence: TGCGCCAGCAGCGTGTCCGGGACAGGGAATCAGCCCCAGCATTTT. Its protein is CASSVSGTGNQPQHF.

V usage is TRBV18 and J usage is TRBJ1-5, with unresolved D. V gave up 3 bases and J gave up 8 bases, with 11 bases separating them. Germline CDR1 reads KGHSH; CDR2 reads LQKENI. This CDR3 has 13 amino acids. The CDR3 protein is CASSPATIEPQHF. DNA for the CDR3: TGTGCCAGCTCACCGGCAACGATCGAGCCCCAGCATTTT. The variable domain in full, completed from reference TRBV18 and TRBJ1-5, reads NAGVMQNPRHLVRRRGQEARLRCSPMKGHSHVYWYRQLPEEGLKFMVYLQKENIIDESGMPKERFSAEFPKEGPSILRIQQVVRGDSAAYFCASSPATIEPQHFGDGTRLSIL.

The V gene is TRBV7-2, the J gene TRBJ1-6; TRBD1 matches at 10 bases. V lost 1 base to trimming and J lost 9 bases; unmatched junction nucleotides: 6. Germline V CDR1 and CDR2: SGHTA, FQGNSA. The CDR3 runs 16 residues. In DNA form, the CDR3 reads TGTGCCAGCAGCTTAGAGCGTGGGACAGGGGTTTCACCCCTCCACTTT. Translating gives CASSLERGTGVSPLHF.